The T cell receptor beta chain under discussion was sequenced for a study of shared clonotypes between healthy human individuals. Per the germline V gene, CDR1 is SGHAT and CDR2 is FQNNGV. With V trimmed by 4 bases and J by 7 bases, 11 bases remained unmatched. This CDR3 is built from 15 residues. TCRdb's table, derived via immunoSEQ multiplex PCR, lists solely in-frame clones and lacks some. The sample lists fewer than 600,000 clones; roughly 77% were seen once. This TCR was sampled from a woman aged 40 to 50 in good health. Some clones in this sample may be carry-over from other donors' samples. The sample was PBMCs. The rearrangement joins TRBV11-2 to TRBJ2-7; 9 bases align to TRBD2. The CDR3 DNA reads TGTGCCAGCAGCTCCCTAGCGGGACCCGTGGGTGAGCAGTACTTC. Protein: CASSSLAGPVGEQYF.